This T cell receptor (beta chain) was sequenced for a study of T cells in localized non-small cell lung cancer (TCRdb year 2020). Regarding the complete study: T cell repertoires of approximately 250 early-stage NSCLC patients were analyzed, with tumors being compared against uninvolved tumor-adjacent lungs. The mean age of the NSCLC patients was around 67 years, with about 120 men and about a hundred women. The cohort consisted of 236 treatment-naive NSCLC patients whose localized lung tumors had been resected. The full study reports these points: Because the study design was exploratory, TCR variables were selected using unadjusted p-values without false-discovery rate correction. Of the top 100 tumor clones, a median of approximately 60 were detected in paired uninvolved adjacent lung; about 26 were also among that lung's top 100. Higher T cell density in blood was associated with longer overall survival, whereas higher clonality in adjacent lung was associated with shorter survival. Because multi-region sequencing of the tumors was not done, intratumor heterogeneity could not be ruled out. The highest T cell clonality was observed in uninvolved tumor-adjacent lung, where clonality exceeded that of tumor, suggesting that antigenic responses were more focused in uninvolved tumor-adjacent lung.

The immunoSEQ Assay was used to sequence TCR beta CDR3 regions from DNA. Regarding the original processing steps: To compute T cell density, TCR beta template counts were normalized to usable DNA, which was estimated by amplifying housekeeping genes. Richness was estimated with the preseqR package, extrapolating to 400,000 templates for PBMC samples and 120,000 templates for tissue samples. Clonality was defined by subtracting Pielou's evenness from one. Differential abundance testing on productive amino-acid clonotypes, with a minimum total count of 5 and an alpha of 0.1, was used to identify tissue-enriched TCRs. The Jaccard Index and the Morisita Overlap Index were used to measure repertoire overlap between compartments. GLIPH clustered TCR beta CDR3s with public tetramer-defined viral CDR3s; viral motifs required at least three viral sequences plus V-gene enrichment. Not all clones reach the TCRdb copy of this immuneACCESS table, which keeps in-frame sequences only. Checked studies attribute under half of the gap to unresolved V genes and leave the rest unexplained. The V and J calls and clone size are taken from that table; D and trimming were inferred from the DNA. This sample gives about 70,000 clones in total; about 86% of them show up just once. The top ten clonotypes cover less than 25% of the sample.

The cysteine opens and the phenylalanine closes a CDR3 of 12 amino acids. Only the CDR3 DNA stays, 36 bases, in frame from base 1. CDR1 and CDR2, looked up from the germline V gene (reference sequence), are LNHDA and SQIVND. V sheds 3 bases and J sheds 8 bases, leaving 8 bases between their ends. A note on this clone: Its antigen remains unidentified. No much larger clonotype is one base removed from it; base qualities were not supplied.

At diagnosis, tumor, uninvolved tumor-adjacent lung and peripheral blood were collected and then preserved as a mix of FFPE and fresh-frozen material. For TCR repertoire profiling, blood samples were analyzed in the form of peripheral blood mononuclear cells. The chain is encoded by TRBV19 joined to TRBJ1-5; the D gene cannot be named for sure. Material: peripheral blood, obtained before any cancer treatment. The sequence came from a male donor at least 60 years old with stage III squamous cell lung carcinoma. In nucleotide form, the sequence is TGTGCCAGTAGTATCGTAGGGAAGCCCCAGCATTTT. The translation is CASSIVGKPQHF.